This paragraph covers one TCR beta chain sequence. The data originate from a study of blood T cell repertoires in COVID-19. Looking at the study overall: Acute and convalescent COVID-19 samples came from the United States, Italy and Spain. PBMCs, B-cell-depleted T cells, or T cells were the source of the cDNA or gDNA that made up the material.

Original data processing: Using reference gene primer amplification, nucleated cell counts were estimated. The method was immunoSEQ multiplex PCR; TCRdb's version includes in-frame clones alone and lacks a portion of them. The V and J calls and the clone size are those of that table, but D and trimming were determined from the DNA. The sample includes about 290,000 clones, 85% seen only once; the top ten take 4% to 5%. The germline V gene encodes CDR1 SGHVS and CDR2 FQNEAQ. V was clipped by 5 bases and J by 4 bases; unmatched bases: 10. The CDR3 has 15 residues. Sequenced input: peripheral blood. The V and J genes are TRBV7-8 and TRBJ1-1; TRBD1 aligns across 7 bases. This TCR was sampled from a woman aged 45-59 years with active or convalescent COVID-19. As DNA, the CDR3 is TGTGCCAGCAGCCTTCGGGACAGCTTATTCACTGAAGCTTTCTTT. It yields the protein CASSLRDSLFTEAFF.